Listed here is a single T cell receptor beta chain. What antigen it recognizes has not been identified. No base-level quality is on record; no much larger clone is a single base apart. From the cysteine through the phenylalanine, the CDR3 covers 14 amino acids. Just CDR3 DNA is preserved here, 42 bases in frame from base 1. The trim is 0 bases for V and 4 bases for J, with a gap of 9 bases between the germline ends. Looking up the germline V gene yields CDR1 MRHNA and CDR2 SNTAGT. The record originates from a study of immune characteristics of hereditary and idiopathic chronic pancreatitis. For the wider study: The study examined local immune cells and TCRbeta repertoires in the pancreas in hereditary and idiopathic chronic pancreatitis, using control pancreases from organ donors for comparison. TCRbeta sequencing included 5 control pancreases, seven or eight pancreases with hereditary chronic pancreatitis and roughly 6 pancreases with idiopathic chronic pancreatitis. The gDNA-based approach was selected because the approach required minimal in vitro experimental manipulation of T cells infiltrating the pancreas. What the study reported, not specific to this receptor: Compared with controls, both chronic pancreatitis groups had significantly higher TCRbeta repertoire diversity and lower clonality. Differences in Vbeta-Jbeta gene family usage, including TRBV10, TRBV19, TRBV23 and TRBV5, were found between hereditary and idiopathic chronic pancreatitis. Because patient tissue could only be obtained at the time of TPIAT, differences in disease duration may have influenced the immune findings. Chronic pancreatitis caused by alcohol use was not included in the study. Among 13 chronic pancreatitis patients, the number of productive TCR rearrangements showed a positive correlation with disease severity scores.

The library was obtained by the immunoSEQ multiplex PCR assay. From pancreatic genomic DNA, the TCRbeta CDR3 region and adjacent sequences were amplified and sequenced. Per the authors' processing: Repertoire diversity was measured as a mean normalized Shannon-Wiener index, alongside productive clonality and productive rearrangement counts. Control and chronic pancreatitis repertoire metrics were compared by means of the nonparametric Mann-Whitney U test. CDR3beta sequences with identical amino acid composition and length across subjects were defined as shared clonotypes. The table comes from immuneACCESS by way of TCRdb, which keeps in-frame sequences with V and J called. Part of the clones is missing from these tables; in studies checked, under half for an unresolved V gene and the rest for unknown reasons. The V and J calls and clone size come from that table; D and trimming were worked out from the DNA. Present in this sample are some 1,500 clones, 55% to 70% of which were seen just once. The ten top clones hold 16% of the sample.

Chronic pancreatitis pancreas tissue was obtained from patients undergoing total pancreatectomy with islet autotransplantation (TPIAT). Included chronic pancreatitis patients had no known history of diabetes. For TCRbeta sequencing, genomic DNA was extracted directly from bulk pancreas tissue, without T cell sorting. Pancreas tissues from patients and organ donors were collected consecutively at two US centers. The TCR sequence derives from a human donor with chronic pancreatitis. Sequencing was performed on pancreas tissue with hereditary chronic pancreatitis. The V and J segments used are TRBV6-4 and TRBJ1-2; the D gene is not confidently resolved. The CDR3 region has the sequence CASSDSVSSYGYTF. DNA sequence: TGTGCCAGCAGTGACTCGGTATCGTCCTATGGCTACACCTTC.